This is a list of T cell receptor beta chains from one sample in a study of T cell responses to AZD1222 COVID-19 vaccine. TCRdb's table, derived via immunoSEQ multiplex PCR, lists solely in-frame clones and lacks some. The sample lists 79,000 or so clones, over 65% occurring once. Sequencing used peripheral blood, obtained 28 days after the second dose of the MenACWY control vaccine. The receptors here all came from an adult who received the MenACWY meningococcal vaccine as a control. Each CDR3 is given with its conserved first and last residue. The order of the fields is J gene, V gene, clone size, CDR3 protein. A row's size may be missing; if present it is once, few, many or a size class.

J: TRBJ2-5
V: TRBV30
size: .
CDR3: CAWSRGRLQETQYF

J: TRBJ2-1
V: TRBV3-1/TRBV3-2
size: .
CDR3: CASSQDRGGDYNEQFF

J: TRBJ2-1
V: TRBV5-5
size: .
CDR3: CASSWERTRDEQFF

J: TRBJ1-5
V: TRBV3-1/TRBV3-2
size: .
CDR3: CASSQDPPQPQHF

J: TRBJ1-1
V: TRBV18
size: .
CDR3: CASSPRTELNGEAFF

J: TRBJ1-1
V: TRBV5-5
size: .
CDR3: CASSFRVADPAGAEAFF

J: TRBJ1-2
V: TRBV29-1
size: .
CDR3: CSVEDGIGGYGYTF

J: TRBJ2-1
V: TRBV29-1
size: .
CDR3: CSVIRGTGENEQFF

J: TRBJ2-2
V: TRBV6-6
size: .
CDR3: CASSYSNTGELFF

J: TRBJ1-1
V: TRBV5-5
size: .
CDR3: CASSLATVNTEAFF

J: TRBJ1-3
V: TRBV4-1
size: .
CDR3: CASSQEGNTIYF

J: TRBJ1-4
V: TRBV28
size: .
CDR3: CASSWPTNEKLFF

J: TRBJ2-7
V: TRBV27
size: .
CDR3: CASSSRASYEQYF

J: TRBJ2-7
V: TRBV5-1
size: .
CDR3: CASSLDGQRPYEQYF

J: TRBJ2-1
V: TRBV5-4
size: few
CDR3: CASSKAGVGNEQFF

J: TRBJ2-3
V: TRBV9
size: .
CDR3: CASSVGIGGGPSTDTQYF